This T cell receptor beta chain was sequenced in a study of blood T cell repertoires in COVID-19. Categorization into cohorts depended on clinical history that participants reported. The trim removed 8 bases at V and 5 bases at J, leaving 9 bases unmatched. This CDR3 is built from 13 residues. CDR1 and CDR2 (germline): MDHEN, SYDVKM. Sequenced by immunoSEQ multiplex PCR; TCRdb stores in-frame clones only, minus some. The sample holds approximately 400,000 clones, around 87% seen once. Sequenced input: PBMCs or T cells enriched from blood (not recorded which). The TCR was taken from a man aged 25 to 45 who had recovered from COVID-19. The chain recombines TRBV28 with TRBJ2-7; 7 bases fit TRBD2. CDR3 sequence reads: CASVWGGSHEQYF. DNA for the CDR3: TGTGCCAGCGTCTGGGGGGGATCCCACGAGCAGTACTTC.